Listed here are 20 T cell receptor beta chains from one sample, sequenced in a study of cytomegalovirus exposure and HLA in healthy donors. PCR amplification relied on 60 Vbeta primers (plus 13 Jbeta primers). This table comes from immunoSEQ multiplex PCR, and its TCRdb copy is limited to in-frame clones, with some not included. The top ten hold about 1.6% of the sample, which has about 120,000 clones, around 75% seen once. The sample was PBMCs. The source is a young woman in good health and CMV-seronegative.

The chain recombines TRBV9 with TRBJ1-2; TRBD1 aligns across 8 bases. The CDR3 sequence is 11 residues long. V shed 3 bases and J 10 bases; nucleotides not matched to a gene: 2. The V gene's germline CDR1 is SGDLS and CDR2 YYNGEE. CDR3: CASSGTGPYTF. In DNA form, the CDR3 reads TGTGCCAGCAGCGGGACAGGGCCCTACACCTTC.

This CDR3 reads CASRPIDRDTEAFF. CDR3 DNA: TGTGCCAGCAGACCGATTGACAGGGACACTGAAGCTTTCTTT. The rearrangement joins TRBV27 to TRBJ1-1, with 7 bases lining up with TRBD1. CDR3 length equals 14 residues. V trimming: 6 bases; J trimming: 3 bases; junction bases outside the gene matches: 7. Looked up from germline, CDR1 is MNHEY and CDR2 is SMNVEV (reference sequence).

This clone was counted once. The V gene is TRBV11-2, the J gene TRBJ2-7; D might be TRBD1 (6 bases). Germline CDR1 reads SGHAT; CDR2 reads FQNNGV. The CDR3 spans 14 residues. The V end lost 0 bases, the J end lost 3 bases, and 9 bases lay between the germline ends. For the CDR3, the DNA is TGTGCCAGCAGCTTAGACAGGGGAGTCTACGAGCAGTACTTC. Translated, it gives CASSLDRGVYEQYF.

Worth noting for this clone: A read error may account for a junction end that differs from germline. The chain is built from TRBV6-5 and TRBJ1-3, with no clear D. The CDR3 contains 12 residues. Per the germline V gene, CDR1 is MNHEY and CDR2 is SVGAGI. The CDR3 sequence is CASSDSRNTIYF. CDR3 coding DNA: TGTGCCAGCAGTGACTCCCGGAACACCATATATTTT.

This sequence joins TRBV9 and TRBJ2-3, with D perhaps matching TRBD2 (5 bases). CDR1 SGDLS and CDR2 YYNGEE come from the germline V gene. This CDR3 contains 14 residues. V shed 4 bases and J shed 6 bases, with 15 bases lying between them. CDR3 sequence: CASSLRTGPDTQYF. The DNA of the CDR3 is TGTGCCAGCAGCCTCCGGACTGGTCCGGATACGCAGTATTTT.

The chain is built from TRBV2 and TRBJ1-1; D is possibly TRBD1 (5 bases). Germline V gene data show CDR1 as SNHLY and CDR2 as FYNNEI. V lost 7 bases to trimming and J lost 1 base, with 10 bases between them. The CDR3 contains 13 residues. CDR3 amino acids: CASKEGENTEAFF. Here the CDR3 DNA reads TGTGCCAGCAAGGAAGGGGAGAACACTGAAGCTTTCTTT.

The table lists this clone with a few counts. The CDR3 is CASSESRGSLSTDTQYF. The CDR3 DNA sequence: TGCGCCAGCAGTGAGTCGCGAGGGTCCCTCAGCACAGATACGCAGTATTTT. The J gene is TRBJ2-3, the V gene TRBV10-1; D may be TRBD2 (5 bases). V lost 0 bases, J lost 0 bases, and 13 bases lay in between. The germline gives CDR1 WNHNN, CDR2 SYGVQD (reference sequence). The length of the CDR3 is 17 residues.

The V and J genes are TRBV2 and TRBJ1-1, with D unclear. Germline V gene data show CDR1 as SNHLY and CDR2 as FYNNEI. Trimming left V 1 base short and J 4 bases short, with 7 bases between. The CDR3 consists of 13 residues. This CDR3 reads CASSEGRGTEAFF. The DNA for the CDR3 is TGTGCCAGCAGTGAAGGTCGGGGCACTGAAGCTTTCTTT.

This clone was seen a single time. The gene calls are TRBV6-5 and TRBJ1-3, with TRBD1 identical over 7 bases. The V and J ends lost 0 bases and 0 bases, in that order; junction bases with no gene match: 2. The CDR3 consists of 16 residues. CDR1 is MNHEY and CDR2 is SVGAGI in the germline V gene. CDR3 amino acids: CASSYSQGPSGNTIYF. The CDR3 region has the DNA TGTGCCAGCAGTTACTCACAGGGGCCCTCTGGAAACACCATATATTTT.

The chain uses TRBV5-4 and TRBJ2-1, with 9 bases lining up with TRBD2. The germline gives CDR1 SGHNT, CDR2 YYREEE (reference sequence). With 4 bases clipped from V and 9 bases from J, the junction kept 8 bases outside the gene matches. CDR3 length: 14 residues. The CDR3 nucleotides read TGTGCCAGCAGCCAGGGACTAGCCCCCGGTGAGCAGTTCTTC. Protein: CASSQGLAPGEQFF. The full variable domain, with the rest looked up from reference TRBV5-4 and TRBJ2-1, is ETGVTQSPTHLIKTRGQQVTLRCSSQSGHNTVSWYQQALGQGPQFIFQYYREEENGRGNFPPRFSGLQFPNYSSELNVNALELDDSALYLCASSQGLAPGEQFFGPGTRLTVL.

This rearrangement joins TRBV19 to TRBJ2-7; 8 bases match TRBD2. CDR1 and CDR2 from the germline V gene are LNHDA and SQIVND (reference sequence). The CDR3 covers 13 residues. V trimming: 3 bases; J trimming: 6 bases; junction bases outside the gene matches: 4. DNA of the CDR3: TGTGCCAGTAGTATCTCGGGGGGGACCGAGCAGTACTTC. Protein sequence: CASSISGGTEQYF.

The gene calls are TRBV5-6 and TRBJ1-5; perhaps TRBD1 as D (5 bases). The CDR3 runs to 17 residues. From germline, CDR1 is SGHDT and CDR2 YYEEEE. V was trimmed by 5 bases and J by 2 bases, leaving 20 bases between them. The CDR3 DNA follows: TGTGCCAGCAGTTTCTCGGGGGGAGGTCGGGGCAATCAGCCCCAGCATTTT. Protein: CASSFSGGGRGNQPQHF.

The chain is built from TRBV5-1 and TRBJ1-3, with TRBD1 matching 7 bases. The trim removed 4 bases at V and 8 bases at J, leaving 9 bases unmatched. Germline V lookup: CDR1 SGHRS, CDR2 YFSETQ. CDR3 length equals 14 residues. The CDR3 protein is CASSTGDRADTIYF. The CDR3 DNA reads TGCGCCAGCAGCACGGGAGACAGGGCCGACACCATATATTTT.

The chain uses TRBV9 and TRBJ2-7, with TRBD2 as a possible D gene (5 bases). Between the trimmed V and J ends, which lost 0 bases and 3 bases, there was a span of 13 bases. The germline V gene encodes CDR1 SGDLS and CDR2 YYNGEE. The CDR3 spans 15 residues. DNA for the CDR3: TGTGCCAGCAGCGTAGGTAATAGCGCATACTACGAGCAGTACTTC. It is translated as CASSVGNSAYYEQYF.

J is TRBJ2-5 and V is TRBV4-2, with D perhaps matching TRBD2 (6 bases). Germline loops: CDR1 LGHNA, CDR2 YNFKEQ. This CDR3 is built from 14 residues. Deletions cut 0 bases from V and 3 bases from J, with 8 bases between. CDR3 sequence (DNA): TGTGCCAGCAGCCAAGATTGGGGGGAAGAGACCCAGTACTTC. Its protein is CASSQDWGEETQYF.

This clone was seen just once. The CDR3 here is CASSFRLAGGGDTQYF. DNA for the CDR3: TGTGCCAGCAGCTTCCGACTAGCGGGAGGGGGGGATACGCAGTATTTT. The chain has TRBV28 and TRBJ2-3, with 14 bases aligning to TRBD2. Germline V CDR1 and CDR2: MDHEN, SYDVKM. The CDR3 length is 16 residues. J gave up 6 bases and V 6 bases, and 8 bases lay outside the gene matches.

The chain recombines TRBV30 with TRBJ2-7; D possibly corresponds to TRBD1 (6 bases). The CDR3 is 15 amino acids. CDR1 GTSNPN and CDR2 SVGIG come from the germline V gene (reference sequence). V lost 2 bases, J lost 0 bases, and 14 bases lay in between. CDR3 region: CAWSYVRGISYEQYF. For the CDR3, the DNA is TGTGCCTGGAGTTATGTCAGGGGAATCTCCTACGAGCAGTACTTC.

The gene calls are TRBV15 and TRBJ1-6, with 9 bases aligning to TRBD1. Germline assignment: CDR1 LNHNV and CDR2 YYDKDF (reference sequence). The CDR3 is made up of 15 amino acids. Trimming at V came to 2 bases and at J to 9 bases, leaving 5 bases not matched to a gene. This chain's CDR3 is CATSRPDRGGSPLHF. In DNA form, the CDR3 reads TGTGCCACCAGCAGACCCGACAGGGGGGGTTCACCCCTCCACTTT.

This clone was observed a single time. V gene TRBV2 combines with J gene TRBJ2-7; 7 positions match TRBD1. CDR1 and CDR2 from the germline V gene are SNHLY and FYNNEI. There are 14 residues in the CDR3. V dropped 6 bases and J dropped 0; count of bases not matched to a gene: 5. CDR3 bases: TGTGCCAGCAGCGACAGGGAAAGCTCCTACGAGCAGTACTTC. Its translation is CASSDRESSYEQYF. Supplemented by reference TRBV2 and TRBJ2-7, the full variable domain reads EPEVTQTPSHQVTQMGQEVILRCVPISNHLYFYWYRQILGQKVEFLVSFYNNEISEKSEIFDDQFSVERPDGSNFTLKIRSTKLEDSAMYFCASSDRESSYEQYFGPGTRLTVT.

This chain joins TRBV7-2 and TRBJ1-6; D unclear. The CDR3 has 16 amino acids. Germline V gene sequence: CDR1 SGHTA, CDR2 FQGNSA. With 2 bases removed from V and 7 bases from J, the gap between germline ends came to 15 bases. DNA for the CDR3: TGTGCCAGCAGCTTATCGAGGTTAAGTCGAAATTCACCCCTCCACTTT. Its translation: CASSLSRLSRNSPLHF.